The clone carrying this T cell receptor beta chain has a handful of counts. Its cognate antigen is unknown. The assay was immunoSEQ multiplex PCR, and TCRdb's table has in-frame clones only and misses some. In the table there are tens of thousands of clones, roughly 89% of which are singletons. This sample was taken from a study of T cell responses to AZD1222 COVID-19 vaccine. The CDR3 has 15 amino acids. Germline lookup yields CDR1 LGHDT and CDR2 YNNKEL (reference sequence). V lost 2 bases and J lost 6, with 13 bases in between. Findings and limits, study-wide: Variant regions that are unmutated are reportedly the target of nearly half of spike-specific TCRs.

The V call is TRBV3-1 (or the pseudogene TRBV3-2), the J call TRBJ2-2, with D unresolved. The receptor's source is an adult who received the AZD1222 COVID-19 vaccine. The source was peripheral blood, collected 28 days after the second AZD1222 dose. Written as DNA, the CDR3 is TGTGCCAGCAGCCAACCCAAGGCCCGCCCCGGGGAGCTGTTTTTT. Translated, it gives CASSQPKARPGELFF.